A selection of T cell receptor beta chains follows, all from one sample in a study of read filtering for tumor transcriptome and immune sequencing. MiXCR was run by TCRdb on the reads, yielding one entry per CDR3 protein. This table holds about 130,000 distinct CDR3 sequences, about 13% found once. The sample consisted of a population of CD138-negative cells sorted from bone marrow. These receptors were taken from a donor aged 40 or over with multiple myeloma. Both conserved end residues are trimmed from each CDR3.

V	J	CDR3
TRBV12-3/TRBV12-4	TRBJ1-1	ASSSDRGLEAF
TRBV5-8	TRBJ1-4	ASSLRTGRNEKLF
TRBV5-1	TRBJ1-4	ASSLGRTNEKLF
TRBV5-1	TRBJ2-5	ASSVSGGRGQETQY
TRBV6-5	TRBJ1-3	ASSSNRQAYKGNTIY
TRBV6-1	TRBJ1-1	ASSFQGFGTEAF
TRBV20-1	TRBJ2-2	SARARTSGSNTGELF
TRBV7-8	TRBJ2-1	ASSPLLAGGAEQF
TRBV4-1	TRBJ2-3	ASSPIFAAIADTQY
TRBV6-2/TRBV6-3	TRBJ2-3	ASSSGPAGTQY
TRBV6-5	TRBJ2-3	ASSPPGTGRDTQY
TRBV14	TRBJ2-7	ASSQRGKRYEQY
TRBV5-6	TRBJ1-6	ASSPNILQYASPLH
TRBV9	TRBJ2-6	ASSVRTGRISGANVLT
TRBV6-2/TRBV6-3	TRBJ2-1	ASSYGDPYNEQF
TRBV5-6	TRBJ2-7	ASSNWGFYEQY
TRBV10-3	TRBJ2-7	ALGQGGEQY
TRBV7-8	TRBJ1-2	ASRPGAGGEGYT
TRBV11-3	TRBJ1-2	ASSLEARQEDYGYT
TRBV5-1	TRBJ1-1	ASRGVLNTEAF
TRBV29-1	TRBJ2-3	SVGDRGSTDTQY
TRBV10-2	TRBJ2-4	ASSDRTSEGIQY
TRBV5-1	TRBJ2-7	ASSLVAPSYEQY
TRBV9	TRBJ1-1	ASSSLQGRNTEAF
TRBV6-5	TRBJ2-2	ASSYDETGNTGELF
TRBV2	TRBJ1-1	ASSEEDRWNTEAF
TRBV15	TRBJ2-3	ATSREQAGVGTDTQY
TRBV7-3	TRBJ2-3	ASSSWTSPDTQY
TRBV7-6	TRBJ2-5	ASSPPSVRETQY
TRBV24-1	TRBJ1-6	ATSNPGQGNSPLH
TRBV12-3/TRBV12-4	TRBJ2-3	ASSADRGFIDTQY
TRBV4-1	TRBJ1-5	ASSHLWAAGSNQPQH
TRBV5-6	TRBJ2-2	ASSFRDRIPGELF
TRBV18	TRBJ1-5	ASSPQGYQPQH
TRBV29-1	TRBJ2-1	SVEAGWHEQF
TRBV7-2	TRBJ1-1	ASIDSPDLAEAF
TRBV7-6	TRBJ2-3	ASSLPQGRDTQY
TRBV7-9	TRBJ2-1	ASFKVAGEEEGEQF
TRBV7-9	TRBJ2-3	ASSFFLVGTDTQY
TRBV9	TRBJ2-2	ASSVFQAANTGELF
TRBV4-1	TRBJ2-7	ASSQEPNSYEQY
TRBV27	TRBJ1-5	ASRTGYSNQPQH
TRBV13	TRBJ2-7	ASSQNSNFRGFRAYEQY
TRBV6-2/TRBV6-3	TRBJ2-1	ASRESSYNEQF
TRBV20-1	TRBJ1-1	SARRDRGNTEAF